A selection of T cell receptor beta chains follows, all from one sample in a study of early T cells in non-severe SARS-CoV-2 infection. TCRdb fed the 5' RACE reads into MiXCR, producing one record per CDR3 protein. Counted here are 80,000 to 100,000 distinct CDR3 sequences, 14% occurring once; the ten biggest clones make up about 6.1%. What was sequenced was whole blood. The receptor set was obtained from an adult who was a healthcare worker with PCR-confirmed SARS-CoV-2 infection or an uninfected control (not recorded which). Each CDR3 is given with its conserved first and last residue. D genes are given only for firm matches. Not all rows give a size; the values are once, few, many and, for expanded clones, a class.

TGTGCCAGCAGGTCCCCGGGGGGTACAGATACGCAGTATTTT,CASRSPGGTDTQYF,-,TRBD2,TRBV6-5,TRBJ2-3
TGTGCTAGTGGTTATTTCGGCAGTACTGAAGCTTTCTTT,CASGYFGSTEAFF,-,-,TRBV12-5,TRBJ1-1
TGTGCCAGCAGTGACGGACTAGCGGGGGTCGGCGAGCAGTTCTTC,CASSDGLAGVGEQFF,many,TRBD2,TRBV28,TRBJ2-1
TGTGCCAGCACCCCACCGGGCCCTAGCAATCAGCCCCAGCATTTT,CASTPPGPSNQPQHF,few,-,TRBV6-2/TRBV6-3,TRBJ1-5
TGTGCCAGCAGGCGGGACTACACCACAGATACGCAGTATTTT,CASRRDYTTDTQYF,-,TRBD2,TRBV27,TRBJ2-3
TGTGCCAGCAGCTTAGGGCTTGACAGGGGAAACACTGAAGCTTTCTTT,CASSLGLDRGNTEAFF,few,TRBD1,TRBV7-9,TRBJ1-1
TGCAGCGCCCTAGGACAGGGAAGGCTAGCGGGGGCCAGGGAGACCCAGTACTTC,CSALGQGRLAGARETQYF,few,TRBD2,TRBV29-1,TRBJ2-5
TGTGCCAGCAGCTCTCTCGGGGGCACAGATACGCAGTATTTT,CASSSLGGTDTQYF,-,-,TRBV5-4,TRBJ2-3
TGCAGCGTTGGTAGGGGGGCTAGGGAAAAACTGTTTTTT,CSVGRGAREKLFF,few,-,TRBV29-1,TRBJ1-4
TGTGCCAGCAGCTCCGACAGATCCAAGAGCAATCAGCCCCAGCATTTT,CASSSDRSKSNQPQHF,many,-,TRBV7-9,TRBJ1-5
TGTGCCAGCAGCGTAGATTGGAATGAGCAGTTCTTC,CASSVDWNEQFF,few,-,TRBV9,TRBJ2-1
TGTGCCAGTATACAACAGGCCAGCTCCTATAATTCACCCCTCCACTTT,CASIQQASSYNSPLHF,many,-,TRBV19,TRBJ1-6
TGTGCCAGCAGCTTCGACGGACGCTCCTACAATGAGCAGTTCTTC,CASSFDGRSYNEQFF,-,-,TRBV7-3,TRBJ2-1
TGCAGTGCTAAGCGAGGGACAGGGGTCGGAGAGACCCAGTACTTC,CSAKRGTGVGETQYF,-,TRBD1,TRBV20-1,TRBJ2-5
TGTGCCAGCATTCCACAGGGGGGCTCCGAGCAGTACTTC,CASIPQGGSEQYF,-,TRBD1,TRBV25-1,TRBJ2-7
TGCGCCAGCAGCTTGGAGGCAGGGTACCCTTATGGCTACACCTTC,CASSLEAGYPYGYTF,few,-,TRBV5-1,TRBJ1-2
TGTGCCAGCAGCCCGGGGGGCGTCGATTCACCCCTCCACTTT,CASSPGGVDSPLHF,few,-,TRBV14,TRBJ1-6
TGTGCCAGCAGCCTTATGGGTACCTCCTACGAGCAGTACTTC,CASSLMGTSYEQYF,-,-,TRBV14,TRBJ2-7
TGTGCCAGCAGTTTGGCCGGACTAGCCAAGAAAGAGACCCAGTACTTC,CASSLAGLAKKETQYF,many,TRBD2,TRBV28,TRBJ2-5
TGTGCCAGCAGCTTAGGCTTAAAGACTGAAGCTTTCTTT,CASSLGLKTEAFF,many,-,TRBV7-3,TRBJ1-1
TGTGCCAGCAGCTGGGGGAAAAACAATGAAAAACTGTTTTTT,CASSWGKNNEKLFF,many,-,TRBV28,TRBJ1-4
TGCAGCGGCTGGGACAACATTCAATATGGCTACACCTTC,CSGWDNIQYGYTF,-,-,TRBV29-1,TRBJ1-2
TGCGCCAGCAGTGGCAGGGGACAGGGGACCTACGAGCAGTACTTC,CASSGRGQGTYEQYF,-,TRBD1,TRBV10-1,TRBJ2-7
TGTGCCAGCAGATCCGGACCTGGGGAGCAGTACTTC,CASRSGPGEQYF,-,-,TRBV6-1,TRBJ2-7
TGCGCCAGCAGTGACAGGAGCCACTATGGCTACACCTTC,CASSDRSHYGYTF,few,-,TRBV10-2,TRBJ1-2
TGTGCCAGCAGCGTAGGGCTGACTAGCGGGGGCACAGATACGCAGTATTTT,CASSVGLTSGGTDTQYF,-,TRBD2,TRBV9,TRBJ2-3
TGCAGCGTGGATAGCCCCGATTACGAGCAGTACTTC,CSVDSPDYEQYF,many,-,TRBV29-1,TRBJ2-7
TGTGCCAGCAGGAGGGGGACTAGCGAAGATACGCAGTATTTT,CASRRGTSEDTQYF,-,TRBD2,TRBV7-9,TRBJ2-3